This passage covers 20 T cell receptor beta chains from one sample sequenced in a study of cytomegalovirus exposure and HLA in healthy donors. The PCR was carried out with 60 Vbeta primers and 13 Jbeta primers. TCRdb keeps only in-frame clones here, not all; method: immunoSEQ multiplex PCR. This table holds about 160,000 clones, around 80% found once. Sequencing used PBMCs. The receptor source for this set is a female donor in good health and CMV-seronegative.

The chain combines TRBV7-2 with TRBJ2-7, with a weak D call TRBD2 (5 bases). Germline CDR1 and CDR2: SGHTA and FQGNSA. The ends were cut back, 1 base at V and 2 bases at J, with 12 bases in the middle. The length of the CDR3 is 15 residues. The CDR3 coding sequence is TGTGCCAGCAGCTTAGGAGGGTATCGCGCCTACGAGCAGTACTTC. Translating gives CASSLGGYRAYEQYF.

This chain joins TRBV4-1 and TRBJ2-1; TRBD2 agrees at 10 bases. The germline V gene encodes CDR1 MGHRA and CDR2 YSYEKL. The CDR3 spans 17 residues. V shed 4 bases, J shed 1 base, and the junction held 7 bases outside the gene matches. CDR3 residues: CASSPTASGSSYNEQFF. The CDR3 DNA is TGCGCCAGCAGCCCTACTGCTAGCGGGAGTTCCTACAATGAGCAGTTCTTC.

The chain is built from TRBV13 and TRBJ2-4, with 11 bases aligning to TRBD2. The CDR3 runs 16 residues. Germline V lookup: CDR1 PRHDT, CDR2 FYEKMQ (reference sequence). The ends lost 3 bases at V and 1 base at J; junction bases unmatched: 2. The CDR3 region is CASSFSGGAAKNIQYF. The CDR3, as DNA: TGTGCCAGCAGCTTTAGCGGGGGGGCGGCCAAAAACATTCAGTACTTC.

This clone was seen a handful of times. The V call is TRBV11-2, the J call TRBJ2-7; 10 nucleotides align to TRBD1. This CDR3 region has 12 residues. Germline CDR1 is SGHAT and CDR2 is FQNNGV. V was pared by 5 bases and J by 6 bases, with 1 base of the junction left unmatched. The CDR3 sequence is CASSRDRGEQYF. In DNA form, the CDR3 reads TGTGCCAGCAGCCGGGACAGGGGCGAGCAGTACTTC.

The CDR3 is CAWSPSAGALSYEQYF. As DNA, the CDR3 is TGTGCCTGGAGCCCTTCCGCGGGGGCCCTCTCCTACGAGCAGTACTTC. The rearrangement links TRBV30 to TRBJ2-7; D perhaps matches TRBD2 (7 bases). The length of the CDR3 is 16 residues. The germline V gene has CDR1 GTSNPN and CDR2 SVGIG (reference sequence). V was pared by 3 bases and J by 0 bases, with 18 bases between.

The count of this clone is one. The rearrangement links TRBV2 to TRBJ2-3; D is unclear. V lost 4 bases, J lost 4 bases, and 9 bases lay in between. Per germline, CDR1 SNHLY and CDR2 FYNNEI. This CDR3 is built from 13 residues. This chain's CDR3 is CASSVVRADTQYF. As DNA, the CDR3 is TGTGCCAGCAGTGTTGTGCGCGCAGATACGCAGTATTTT.

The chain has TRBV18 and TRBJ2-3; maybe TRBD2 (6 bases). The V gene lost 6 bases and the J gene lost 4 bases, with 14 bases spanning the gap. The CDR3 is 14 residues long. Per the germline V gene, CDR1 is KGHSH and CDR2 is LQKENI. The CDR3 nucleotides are TGTGCCAGCTCCCGCACTAGCTACCCAGATACGCAGTATTTT. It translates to CASSRTSYPDTQYF.

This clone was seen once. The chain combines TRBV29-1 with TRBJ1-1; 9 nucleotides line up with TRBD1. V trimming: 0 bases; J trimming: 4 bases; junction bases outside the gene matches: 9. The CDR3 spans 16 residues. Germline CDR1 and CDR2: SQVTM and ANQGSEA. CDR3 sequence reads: CSVEDWTGAMGTEAFF. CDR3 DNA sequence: TGCAGCGTTGAAGATTGGACAGGGGCAATGGGCACTGAAGCTTTCTTT. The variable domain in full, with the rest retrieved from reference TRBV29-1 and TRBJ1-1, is SAVISQKPSRDICQRGTSLTIQCQVDSQVTMMFWYRQQPGQSLTLIATANQGSEATYESGFVIDKFPISRPNLTFSTLTVSNMSPEDSSIYLCSVEDWTGAMGTEAFFGQGTRLTVV.

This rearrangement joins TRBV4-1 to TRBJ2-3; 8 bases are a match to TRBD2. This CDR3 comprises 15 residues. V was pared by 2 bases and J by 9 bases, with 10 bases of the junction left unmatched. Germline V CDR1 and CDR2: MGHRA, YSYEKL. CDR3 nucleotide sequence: TGCGCCAGCAGCCAAAGTAAGCGGGAGTTGGGCACGCAGTATTTT. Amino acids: CASSQSKRELGTQYF.

In DNA, the CDR3 is TGTGCCAGCAGTTTTGTAGGGGGCAGAGCCTACGAGCAGTACTTC. As protein: CASSFVGGRAYEQYF. V gene TRBV28 combines with J gene TRBJ2-7; 7 bases align to TRBD1. The CDR3 is 15 residues long. V was pared by 3 bases and J by 2 bases, with 7 bases of the junction left unmatched. Germline CDR1 MDHEN, CDR2 SYDVKM.

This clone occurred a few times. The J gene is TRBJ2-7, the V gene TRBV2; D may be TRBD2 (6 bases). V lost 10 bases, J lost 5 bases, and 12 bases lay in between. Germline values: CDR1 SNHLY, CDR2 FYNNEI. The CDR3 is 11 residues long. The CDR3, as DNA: TGTGCCACCGGGGGTCCGAACGAGCAGTACTTC. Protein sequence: CATGGPNEQYF.

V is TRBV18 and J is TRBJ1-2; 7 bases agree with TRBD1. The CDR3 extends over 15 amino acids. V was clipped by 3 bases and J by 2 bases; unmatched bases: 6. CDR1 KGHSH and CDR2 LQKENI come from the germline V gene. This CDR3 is CASSPEMGQNYGYTF. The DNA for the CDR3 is TGTGCCAGCTCACCGGAAATGGGACAGAACTATGGCTACACCTTC.

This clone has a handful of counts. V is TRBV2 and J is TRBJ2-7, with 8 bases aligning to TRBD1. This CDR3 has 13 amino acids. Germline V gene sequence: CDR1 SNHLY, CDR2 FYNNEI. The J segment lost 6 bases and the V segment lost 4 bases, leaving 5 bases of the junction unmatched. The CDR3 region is CASSGQGKGEQYF. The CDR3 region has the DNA TGTGCCAGCAGTGGACAGGGGAAGGGCGAGCAGTACTTC. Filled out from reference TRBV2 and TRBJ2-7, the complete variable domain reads EPEVTQTPSHQVTQMGQEVILRCVPISNHLYFYWYRQILGQKVEFLVSFYNNEISEKSEIFDDQFSVERPDGSNFTLKIRSTKLEDSAMYFCASSGQGKGEQYFGPGTRLTVT.

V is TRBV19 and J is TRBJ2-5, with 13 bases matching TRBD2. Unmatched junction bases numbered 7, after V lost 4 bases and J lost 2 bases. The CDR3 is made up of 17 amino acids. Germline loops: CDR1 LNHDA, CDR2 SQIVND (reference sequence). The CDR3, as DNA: TGTGCCAGTAGTACAGACTTGGGACTAGCGGGACAAGAGACCCAGTACTTC. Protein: CASSTDLGLAGQETQYF. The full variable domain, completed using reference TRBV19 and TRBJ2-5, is DGGITQSPKYLFRKEGQNVTLSCEQNLNHDAMYWYRQDPGQGLRLIYYSQIVNDFQKGDIAEGYSVSREKKESFPLTVTSAQKNPTAFYLCASSTDLGLAGQETQYFGPGTRLLVL.

The CDR3 nucleotides read TGTGCCAGCAGCCCAGGGGGCCTCTACAATGAGCAGTTCTTC. Amino acids: CASSPGGLYNEQFF. The chain has TRBV7-3 and TRBJ2-1; 8 nucleotides match TRBD1. The V and J ends lost 5 bases and 3 bases, in that order; junction bases with no gene match: 3. This CDR3 has 14 amino acids. Looked up from germline, CDR1 is SGHTA and CDR2 is FQGTGA.

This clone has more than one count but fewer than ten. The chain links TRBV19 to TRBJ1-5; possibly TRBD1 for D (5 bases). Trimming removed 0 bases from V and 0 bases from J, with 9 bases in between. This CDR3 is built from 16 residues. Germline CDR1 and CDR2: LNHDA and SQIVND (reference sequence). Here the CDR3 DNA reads TGTGCCAGTAGTATAGAGGGGCAGAATAGCAATCAGCCCCAGCATTTT. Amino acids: CASSIEGQNSNQPQHF.

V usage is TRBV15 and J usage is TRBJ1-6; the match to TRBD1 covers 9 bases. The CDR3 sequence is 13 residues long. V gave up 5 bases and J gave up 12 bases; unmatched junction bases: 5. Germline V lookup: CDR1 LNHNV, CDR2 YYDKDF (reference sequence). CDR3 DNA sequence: TGTGCCACCAGCTCCGACAGGGGGGGACCCCTCCACTTT. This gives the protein CATSSDRGGPLHF.

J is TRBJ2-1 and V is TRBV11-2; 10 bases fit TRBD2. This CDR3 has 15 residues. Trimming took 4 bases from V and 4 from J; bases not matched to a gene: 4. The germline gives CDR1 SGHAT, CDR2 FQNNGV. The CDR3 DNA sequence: TGTGCCAGCAGCTCATTAGCGGGGGGTTACAATGAGCAGTTCTTC. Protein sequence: CASSSLAGGYNEQFF.

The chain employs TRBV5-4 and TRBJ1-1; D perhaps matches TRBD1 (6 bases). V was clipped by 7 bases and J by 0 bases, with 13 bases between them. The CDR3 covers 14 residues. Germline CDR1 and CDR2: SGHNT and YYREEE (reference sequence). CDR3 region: CASLLDSMNTEAFF. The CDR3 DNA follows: TGTGCCAGCCTCCTGGACAGCATGAACACTGAAGCTTTCTTT.

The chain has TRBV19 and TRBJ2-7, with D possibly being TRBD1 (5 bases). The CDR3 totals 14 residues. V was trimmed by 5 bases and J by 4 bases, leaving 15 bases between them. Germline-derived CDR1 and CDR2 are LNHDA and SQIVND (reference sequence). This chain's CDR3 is CASSVAQGEYEQYF. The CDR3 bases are TGTGCCAGTAGTGTTGCGCAGGGTGAATACGAGCAGTACTTC.